This TCR beta chain was retrieved from a study of blood T cell repertoires in COVID-19. On the study more broadly: Collection of acute and convalescent COVID-19 samples took place in the United States, Italy and Spain. PBMCs, B-cell-depleted T cells, or T cells provided the cDNA or gDNA that made up the material.

Per the original data handling: Amplification of reference gene primers provided the estimated nucleated cell counts. Measured with immunoSEQ multiplex PCR; TCRdb has only the in-frame clones, and not every one. V and J calls and clone size follow that table, whereas D and trimming were derived from the DNA. Of around 310,000 clones listed, 88% are singletons. The table lists this clone with a few counts. V lost 10 bases, J lost 5 bases, and 8 bases stayed unmatched. This CDR3 contains 13 residues. The germline gives CDR1 MDHEN, CDR2 SYDVKM. The chain uses TRBV28 and TRBJ1-2; 9 bases line up with TRBD1. The source is a woman aged 50 to 65 with active or convalescent COVID-19. Input material: peripheral blood. Written as DNA, the CDR3 is TGTGCCACCGTACAGGGGGCAGGGTATGGCTACACCTTC. Translation gives CATVQGAGYGYTF.